These T cell receptor beta chains were read from a single sample in a study of blood T cell repertoires in COVID-19. Method: immunoSEQ multiplex PCR; TCRdb's copy keeps in-frame clones and lacks some. This table has roughly 190,000 clones, approximately 80% appearing once. The sequenced sample consisted of peripheral blood. The receptors were gathered from a woman in her 70s with COVID-19, enrolled during active disease. Each CDR3 is given with its conserved first and last residue. D genes are given only for firm matches. Expanded clones get a size class; other rows say once, few or many, or leave the size out.

>TRBJ1-5|few|TRBV5-6|NA
CASSLAGTGGNQPQHF
TGTGCCAGCAGCTTGGCCGGGACCGGAGGGAATCAGCCCCAGCATTTT
>TRBJ2-3|NA|TRBV4-1|NA
CASSQDPRGADTQYF
TGCGCCAGCAGCCAAGATCCCAGGGGCGCAGATACGCAGTATTTT
>TRBJ2-2|NA|TRBV29-1|NA
CSVESYGFDTGELFF
TGCAGCGTTGAGTCGTACGGTTTTGACACCGGGGAGCTGTTTTTT
>TRBJ2-1|NA|TRBV30|TRBD1
CAWSVRDRDTLDNEQFF
TGTGCCTGGAGTGTAAGGGACAGGGACACCCTGGACAATGAGCAGTTCTTC
>TRBJ2-1|NA|TRBV7-9|NA
CASSPRMVANSYNEQFF
TGTGCCAGCAGCCCCAGGATGGTAGCGAACTCCTACAATGAGCAGTTCTTC
>TRBJ2-1|NA|TRBV6-5|TRBD2
CASSFLAGVRYNEQFF
TGTGCCAGCAGTTTTCTAGCGGGAGTGAGGTACAATGAGCAGTTCTTC
>TRBJ2-1|NA|TRBV5-5|NA
CASSLGLAEQFF
TGTGCCAGCAGCTTGGGCCTCGCGGAGCAGTTCTTC
>TRBJ1-2|few|TRBV10-3|TRBD1
CAIGTGAFYGYTF
TGTGCCATCGGCACAGGGGCATTCTATGGCTACACCTTC
>TRBJ2-1|NA|TRBV7-2|NA
CASSFVVNSYNEQFF
TGTGCCAGCAGCTTCGTAGTAAACTCCTACAATGAGCAGTTCTTC
>TRBJ1-6|NA|TRBV6-5|NA
CASSRGYSPLHF
TGTGCCAGCAGCCGCGGGTACTCACCCCTCCACTTT
>TRBJ2-1|NA|TRBV12-5|NA
CASGLARLNEQFF
TGTGCTAGTGGTTTGGCCAGGTTGAACGAGCAGTTCTTC
>TRBJ2-3|NA|TRBV6-5|TRBD1
CASRNGQGAQNTQYF
TGTGCCAGCAGGAATGGACAGGGGGCACAGAATACGCAGTATTTT
>TRBJ2-5|NA|TRBV18|TRBD1
CASSPSHIYGTERETQYF
TGTGCCAGCTCACCTTCGCATATATACGGGACAGAGAGAGAGACCCAGTACTTC
>TRBJ2-2|NA|TRBV4-1|NA
CASSQEPRVAGELFF
TGCGCCAGCAGCCAAGAGCCCAGGGTCGCCGGGGAGCTGTTTTTT
>TRBJ2-1|NA|TRBV27|NA
CASSPGFSYNEQFF
TGTGCCAGCAGCCCGGGTTTCTCCTACAATGAGCAGTTCTTC
>TRBJ1-1|NA|TRBV28|NA
CASSLSRGTEAFF
TGTGCCAGCAGTTTATCCAGGGGCACTGAAGCTTTCTTT
>TRBJ2-6|NA|TRBV5-1|TRBD1
CASSLAGDSGSGANVLTF
TGCGCCAGCAGCTTGGCAGGGGACAGTGGCTCTGGGGCCAACGTCCTGACTTTC
>TRBJ1-3|once|TRBV5-6|NA
CASSSRGTGNTIYF
TGTGCCAGCAGCTCCAGGGGAACTGGAAACACCATATATTTT
>TRBJ1-2|NA|TRBV18|NA
CASSPASSGPYGYTF
TGTGCCAGCTCACCCGCTTCGAGCGGACCCTATGGCTACACCTTC
>TRBJ1-5|medium-sized|TRBV24-1|NA
CATSEGGYSNQPQHF
TGTGCCACCAGCGAAGGGGGTTATAGCAATCAGCCCCAGCATTTT
>TRBJ2-4|NA|TRBV12-2|NA
CASRLDLPAKAKNIQYF
TGTGCAAGTCGCTTAGATCTCCCAGCGAAGGCCAAAAACATTCAGTACTTC
>TRBJ2-3|NA|TRBV7-9|TRBD2
CASSPRTSGSHTDTQYF
TGTGCCAGCAGCCCCCGGACTAGCGGGAGTCATACGGATACGCAGTATTTT
>TRBJ1-2|NA|TRBV19|TRBD1
CASTADRVIYGYTF
TGTGCCAGTACCGCGGACAGGGTGATATATGGCTACACCTTC
>TRBJ1-2|once|TRBV28|TRBD1
CASPGQDNYGYTF
TGTGCCAGCCCGGGACAGGATAACTATGGCTACACCTTC
>TRBJ2-3|NA|TRBV5-6|TRBD1
CASSWTGTDTQYF
TGTGCCAGCAGCTGGACAGGGACAGATACGCAGTATTTT
>TRBJ2-1|NA|TRBV24-1|NA
CATGGRFNEQFF
TGTGCCACCGGGGGGAGGTTCAATGAGCAGTTCTTC
>TRBJ2-1|NA|TRBV24-1|NA
CATSDPLSSNEQFF
TGTGCCACCAGTGACCCCCTCTCGTCCAATGAGCAGTTCTTC
>TRBJ2-7|NA|TRBV29-1|TRBD2
CSVSGRRAYEQYF
TGCAGCGTGAGCGGGAGGCGGGCCTACGAGCAGTACTTC
>TRBJ2-2|NA|TRBV28|TRBD1
CASKGQVNTGELFF
TGTGCCAGCAAGGGACAGGTTAACACCGGGGAGCTGTTTTTT
>TRBJ2-5|NA|TRBV4-1|NA
CASSQVVTVETQYF
TGCGCCAGCAGCCAAGTGGTTACAGTAGAGACCCAGTACTTC
>TRBJ2-5|NA|TRBV28|TRBD1
CASSSFGQGRKETQYF
TGTGCCAGCAGTTCCTTCGGACAGGGGAGGAAAGAGACCCAGTACTTC
>TRBJ1-6|NA|TRBV6-1|NA
CASSEGGLGSSPLHF
TGTGCCAGCAGTGAAGGGGGCCTCGGAAGTTCACCCCTCCACTTT
>TRBJ2-1|NA|TRBV12-3/TRBV12-4|NA
CASSFRATGEQFF
TGTGCCAGCAGTTTCAGGGCCACCGGTGAGCAGTTCTTC
>TRBJ1-5|NA|TRBV2|NA
CASRAQYSNQPQHF
TGTGCCAGCAGGGCCCAGTATAGCAATCAGCCCCAGCATTTT
>TRBJ2-7|NA|TRBV28|NA
CASTDPGLHYEQYF
TGTGCCAGCACCGACCCTGGACTGCACTACGAGCAGTACTTC
>TRBJ2-1|NA|TRBV29-1|NA
CSVETVSYNEQFF
TGCAGCGTTGAAACAGTTTCCTACAATGAGCAGTTCTTC
>TRBJ2-5|NA|TRBV5-1|NA
CASSGGTHGEETQYF
TGCGCCAGCAGCGGCGGGACGCATGGGGAAGAGACCCAGTACTTC
>TRBJ2-3|NA|TRBV7-3|TRBD2
CASSPRGLAGRTDTQYF
TGTGCCAGCAGCCCACGAGGACTAGCGGGCCGCACAGATACGCAGTATTTT
>TRBJ1-3|once|TRBV6-5|TRBD1
CASSSPDRANTIYF
TGTGCCAGCAGTTCGCCAGACAGGGCGAACACCATATATTTT